Following are 29 T cell receptor beta chains from one sample sequenced in a study of blood T cells in healthy people across ages. Sample-barcoded 5' priming and a J-beta primer mix drove a second PCR of roughly 7 to 11 cycles. TCRdb used MiXCR to reprocess the 5' RACE reads, holding one entry per CDR3 protein. The sample consists of approximately 2,000,000 distinct CDR3 sequences, roughly two fifths of them appearing once. Sequenced sample: blood. These receptors all come from a human donor in good health.

The V gene is TRBV24-1, the J gene TRBJ2-3; no firm D call. Germline-derived CDR1 and CDR2 are KGHDR and SFDVKD. The ends were cut back, 2 bases at V and 4 bases at J, with 9 bases in the middle. The CDR3 is made up of 14 amino acids. CDR3 DNA: TGTGCCACCAGTGATTCGTTTATTTCAGATACGCAGTATTTT. Encoded protein: CATSDSFISDTQYF.

The chain joins TRBV4-3 to TRBJ2-3; TRBD2 matches at 10 bases. From germline, CDR1 is LGHNA and CDR2 YSLEER. V dropped 2 bases and J dropped 0; count of bases not matched to a gene: 8. The CDR3 loop spans 18 amino acids. DNA for the CDR3: TGCGCCAGCAGCCAACTAACCCTAGCGGGGGCAAGCACAGATACGCAGTATTTT. It translates to CASSQLTLAGASTDTQYF.

J is TRBJ1-5 and V is TRBV7-2; perhaps TRBD1 as D (5 bases). V lost 4 bases to trimming and J lost 8 bases, with 9 bases between them. The CDR3 spans 12 residues. Germline V gene data show CDR1 as SGHTA and CDR2 as FQGNSA. CDR3 region: CASSSRGEPQHF. CDR3 in DNA: TGTGCCAGCAGCTCCCGAGGGGAGCCCCAGCATTTT.

This rearrangement joins TRBV7-6 to TRBJ2-3, with 7 bases aligning to TRBD2. Germline V gene data show CDR1 as SGHVS and CDR2 as FNYEAQ. After removal of 5 bases from V and 1 base from J, the junction contained 6 bases not matched to a gene. This CDR3 is 15 amino acids long. CDR3 in DNA: TGTGCCAGCAGCCCGACTAGCCGCCGCACAGATACGCAGTATTTT. Amino acids: CASSPTSRRTDTQYF.

CDR3 nucleotide sequence: TGCGCCAGCAGCCAGACTCAAAAGCGGGAGGGGCCTACCTACGAGCAGTACTTC. It yields the protein CASSQTQKREGPTYEQYF. The rearrangement joins TRBV4-3 to TRBJ2-7; 10 positions match TRBD2. The germline V gene has CDR1 LGHNA and CDR2 YSLEER. The CDR3 consists of 18 residues. V shed 3 bases, J shed 2 bases, and the junction held 13 bases outside the gene matches.

This clonotype appeared a single time. The J gene is TRBJ2-1, the V gene TRBV28, with D perhaps assigned TRBD1 or TRBD2 (6 bases each). This CDR3 region has 14 residues. The V end lost 6 bases, the J end lost 10 bases, and 19 bases lay between the germline ends. The germline V gene has CDR1 MDHEN and CDR2 SYDVKM. CDR3 sequence reads: CASSATGGPLEQFF. CDR3 nucleotide sequence: TGTGCCAGCAGCGCAACTGGGGGGCCCTTGGAGCAGTTCTTC.

The chain recombines TRBV6-2 or TRBV6-3 with TRBJ2-1; TRBD1 or TRBD2 may be the D gene (5 bases each). Trimming stripped 6 bases from V and 0 bases from J, with 15 bases between. This CDR3 is 16 amino acids long. Germline V gene lookup returns CDR1 MNHEY and CDR2 SVGEGT. The CDR3 DNA reads TGTGCCAGCAGCCCCGGGACGGACATCTCCTACAATGAGCAGTTCTTC. Translated, it gives CASSPGTDISYNEQFF.

The gene calls are TRBV4-1 and TRBJ2-7, with D possibly TRBD1 on 5 matching bases. The CDR3 consists of 15 residues. Trimming removed 1 base from V and 4 bases from J, with 14 bases in between. From germline, CDR1 is MGHRA and CDR2 YSYEKL. The CDR3 here is CASSQGQGGRYEQYF. The CDR3 DNA follows: TGCGCCAGCAGCCAAGGGCAGGGTGGTAGGTACGAGCAGTACTTC.

A few counts support this clonotype. Here the CDR3 omits its conserved ending phenylalanine or tryptophan, so a read error is the likely source. This chain links TRBV6-5 with TRBJ1-2, with 7 positions matching TRBD1. The CDR3 is made up of 15 amino acids. Germline CDR1 is MNHEY and CDR2 is SVGAGI. V lost 3 bases, J lost 8 bases, and 12 bases stayed unmatched. Here the CDR3 reads CASSYTGDPVEGYTL. The CDR3 nucleotides are TGTGCCAGCAGTTATACAGGGGACCCCGTTGAGGGCTACACCTTA.

This clonotype was counted only a few times. The gene calls are TRBV10-3 and TRBJ2-1; perhaps TRBD2 as D (6 bases). Germline values: CDR1 ENHRY, CDR2 SYGVKD. The CDR3 runs 16 residues. Trimming shortened V by 0 bases and J by 12 bases, and 21 bases separated the two germline ends. The chain's CDR3 is CAISESASGLSMAQFF. DNA for the CDR3: TGTGCCATCAGTGAGTCTGCATCAGGACTATCAATGGCGCAGTTCTTC.

This clonotype was counted between two and nine times. The chain couples TRBV20-1 to TRBJ2-5; tentative D call: TRBD2 (6 bases). The CDR3 consists of 14 residues. CDR1 and CDR2 from the germline V gene are DFQATT and SNEGSKA (reference sequence). The CDR3 protein is CSPLDAAGSETQYF. Written as DNA, the CDR3 is TGCAGCCCACTCGACGCGGCCGGGAGCGAGACCCAGTACTTC.

This rearrangement joins TRBV30 to TRBJ1-2, with unresolved D. Germline CDR1 and CDR2: GTSNPN and SVGIG (reference sequence). Between the trimmed V and J ends, which lost 2 bases and 0 bases, there was a span of 10 bases. CDR3 length equals 14 residues. The CDR3 DNA reads TGTGCCTGGAGTTTCGGCCGAACTAACTATGGCTACACCTTC. Amino acid sequence: CAWSFGRTNYGYTF. The complete variable domain, with remaining parts taken from reference TRBV30 and TRBJ1-2, reads SQTIHQWPATLVQPVGSPLSLECTVEGTSNPNLYWYRQAAGRGLQLLFYSVGIGQISSEVPQNLSASRPQDRQFILSSKKLLLSDSGFYLCAWSFGRTNYGYTFGSGTRLTVV.

The chain joins TRBV20-1 to TRBJ2-5; maybe TRBD2 (6 bases). V was trimmed by 2 bases and J by 11 bases, leaving 15 bases between them. The CDR3 has 12 residues. Germline CDR1 is DFQATT and CDR2 is SNEGSKA (reference sequence). In DNA form, the CDR3 reads TGCAGTGCTAGACGGGACTTTTCCCAGCAGTACTTC. As protein: CSARRDFSQQYF.

The CDR3 sequence is CASSQDWEVRPFF. In DNA, the CDR3 is TGTGCCAGCAGCCAAGACTGGGAGGTTCGACCTTTCTTT. The chain joins TRBV3-1 to TRBJ1-1; D remains unclear. The CDR3 length is 13 residues. Deletions cut 0 bases from V and 12 bases from J, with 14 bases between. Germline V CDR1 and CDR2: LGHDT, YNNKEL (reference sequence).

Remarks on this clonotype: One end of the junction varies from germline; a read error may be responsible. J is TRBJ1-2 and V is TRBV6-5; D gene unclear. The CDR3 has 13 residues. Germline V CDR1 and CDR2: MNHEY, SVGAGI. The CDR3 here is CTSRYQVQNGYTF. The CDR3 DNA sequence: TGTACCAGCAGGTACCAAGTACAGAATGGCTACACCTTC.

With regard to this clonotype: One junction end does not reproduce the germline sequence, and a read error may be involved. The chain is built from TRBV7-2 and TRBJ1-2, with unresolved D. The CDR3 loop spans 15 amino acids. Germline CDR1 SGHTA, CDR2 FQGNSA. This chain's CDR3 is CASSLAVGPYYGHTF. The CDR3 coding sequence is TGTGCCAGCAGCTTAGCAGTCGGCCCCTACTATGGCCACACCTTC.

This clonotype was seen a single time. The chain couples TRBV2 to TRBJ2-7; 12 nucleotides agree with TRBD2. Germline values: CDR1 SNHLY, CDR2 FYNNEI. The CDR3 runs to 15 residues. The ends lost 5 bases at V and 7 bases at J; junction bases unmatched: 9. The CDR3 bases are TGTGCCAGCAGTCGGAGGACTAGCGGGGATGGAGAGCAGTACTTC. This translates into CASSRRTSGDGEQYF.

The sample holds a few counts of this clonotype. The V gene is TRBV4-1, the J gene TRBJ1-1, with a possible D match to TRBD1 (5 bases). The CDR3 runs 14 residues. Germline-derived CDR1 and CDR2 are MGHRA and YSYEKL. Trimming removed 5 bases at V and 11 bases at J, with 21 bases between. The CDR3 here is CASSEGRFSRGAFF. DNA of the CDR3: TGCGCCAGCAGCGAAGGTCGGTTCTCCCGGGGCGCTTTCTTT.

The V gene is TRBV7-2, the J gene TRBJ2-5; 11 nucleotides align to TRBD1. J lost 4 bases, V lost 6 bases, and 4 bases had no gene match. The CDR3 totals 14 residues. The germline CDR1 and CDR2 sequences are SGHTA and FQGNSA. The chain's CDR3 is CTSRKGQGGETQYF. In DNA form, the CDR3 reads TGTACCAGCAGGAAGGGACAGGGGGGAGAGACCCAGTACTTC.

This chain joins TRBV12-3 or TRBV12-4 and TRBJ2-7; D possibly corresponds to TRBD1 (6 bases). V lost 11 bases, J lost 0 bases, and 17 bases lay in between. CDR3 size: 14 residues. The CDR3 nucleotides are TGTGCCGACAGTTTAGGGGGAAGCTCCTACGAGCAGTACTTC. Translation: CADSLGGSSYEQYF.

This clonotype was seen a handful of times. The CDR3 loop reads CASRSGLDFGEQFF. The CDR3 DNA sequence: TGTGCCAGCAGAAGCGGACTAGATTTCGGTGAGCAGTTCTTC. The rearrangement uses TRBV7-2 and TRBJ2-1, with 7 bases lining up with TRBD2. CDR3 length: 14 amino acids. Germline V CDR1 and CDR2: SGHTA, FQGNSA. The junction had 11 bases not matched to a gene; V was cut back by 6 bases and J by 9 bases. The complete variable domain, with remaining parts taken from reference TRBV7-2 and TRBJ2-1, reads GAGVSQSPSNKVTEKGKDVELRCDPISGHTALYWYRQSLGQGLEFLIYFQGNSAPDKSGLPSDRFSAERTGGSVSTLTIQRTQQEDSAVYLCASRSGLDFGEQFFGPGTRLTVL.

This clonotype was seen a handful of times. The chain is built from TRBV27 and TRBJ2-7, with D possibly matching TRBD1 (6 bases). V lost 11 bases and J 4 bases, leaving 21 bases between the germline ends. The CDR3 is made up of 14 amino acids. Germline loops: CDR1 MNHEY, CDR2 SMNVEV (reference sequence). CDR3 amino acids: CALDLRLQGYEQYF. In DNA, the CDR3 is TGTGCCCTTGACCTCCGGTTACAGGGATACGAGCAGTACTTC.

J is TRBJ2-1 and V is TRBV7-2, with a tentative D call TRBD2 (6 bases). Germline CDR1 SGHTA, CDR2 FQGNSA. Trimming removed 3 bases from V and 9 bases from J, with 12 bases in between. This CDR3 has 13 residues. The CDR3 DNA follows: TGTGCCAGCAGCTTGACTAGGTCGGCTGAGCAGTTCTTC. This gives the protein CASSLTRSAEQFF.

This clonotype was counted between two and nine times. This rearrangement joins TRBV25-1 to TRBJ2-3; D is undetermined. V lost 11 bases to trimming and J lost 0 bases, with 6 bases between them. Germline CDR1 reads MGHDK; CDR2 reads SYGVNS. This CDR3 region has 11 residues. The CDR3 protein is CARVSTDTQYF. The CDR3 DNA reads as TGTGCCCGTGTAAGCACAGATACGCAGTATTTT.

This clonotype was found a few times. The V and J genes are TRBV20-1 and TRBJ2-1; D not resolved. There are 11 residues in the CDR3. Per the germline V gene, CDR1 is DFQATT and CDR2 is SNEGSKA (reference sequence). V was cut by 6 bases and J by 3 bases, with 6 bases left in between. CDR3 residues: CSAIIYNEQFF. The CDR3, as DNA: TGCAGTGCGATCATCTACAATGAGCAGTTCTTC.

The chain uses TRBV24-1 and TRBJ2-1; TRBD2 aligns across 10 bases. The V gene end was trimmed by 5 bases and the J gene end by 3 bases; junction bases not matched to a gene: 6. This CDR3 comprises 16 residues. Germline CDR1 reads KGHDR; CDR2 reads SFDVKD. CDR3 bases: TGTGCCACCAGTGCCGCTAGCGGGGGCAACTACAATGAGCAGTTCTTC. The encoded protein is CATSAASGGNYNEQFF.

V and J are TRBV2 and TRBJ2-3, with D tentatively TRBD2 (6 bases). The CDR3 covers 15 residues. The germline V gene encodes CDR1 SNHLY and CDR2 FYNNEI. Trimming stripped 6 bases from V and 1 base from J, with 14 bases between. CDR3 protein: CASRRTMRGTDTQYF. CDR3 coding DNA: TGTGCCAGCAGACGGACTATGCGCGGCACAGATACGCAGTATTTT. The full variable domain, its missing parts supplied by reference TRBV2 and TRBJ2-3, is EPEVTQTPSHQVTQMGQEVILRCVPISNHLYFYWYRQILGQKVEFLVSFYNNEISEKSEIFDDQFSVERPDGSNFTLKIRSTKLEDSAMYFCASRRTMRGTDTQYFGPGTRLTVL.

A few counts support this clonotype. This chain uses TRBV11-2 with TRBJ2-4; no reliable D call. This CDR3 region has 12 residues. Germline CDR1 is SGHAT and CDR2 is FQNNGV. Between the trimmed V and J ends, which lost 4 bases and 5 bases, there was a span of 6 bases. CDR3 DNA sequence: TGTGCCAGCAGCTCCAGAGAAAACATTCAGTACTTC. Translated: CASSSRENIQYF.

The table lists this clonotype with a few counts. V gene TRBV10-3 combines with J gene TRBJ2-1; D might be TRBD1 (6 bases). Germline CDR1 and CDR2: ENHRY and SYGVKD. The CDR3 loop spans 15 amino acids. Deletions cut 8 bases from V and 7 bases from J, with 21 bases between. The CDR3 here is CAIRGAGSRGNEQFF. As DNA, the CDR3 is TGTGCCATCCGGGGCGCCGGGTCAAGGGGGAATGAGCAGTTCTTC.